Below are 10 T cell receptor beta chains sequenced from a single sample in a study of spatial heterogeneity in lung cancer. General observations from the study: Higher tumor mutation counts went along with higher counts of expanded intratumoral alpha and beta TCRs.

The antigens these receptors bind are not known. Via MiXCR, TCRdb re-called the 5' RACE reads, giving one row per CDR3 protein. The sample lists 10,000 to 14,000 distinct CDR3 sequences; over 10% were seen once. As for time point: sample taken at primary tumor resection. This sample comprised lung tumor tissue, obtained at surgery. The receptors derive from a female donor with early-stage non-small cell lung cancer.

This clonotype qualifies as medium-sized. The CDR3 DNA reads as TGTGCCAGCAGTTCCGTAGGACAGGGGAACGGCTACACCTTC. It yields the protein CASSSVGQGNGYTF. V usage is TRBV27 and J usage is TRBJ1-2, with TRBD1 matching over 9 bases. Unmatched junction bases numbered 8, after V lost 4 bases and J lost 8 bases. The CDR3 runs to 14 residues. CDR1 is MNHEY, CDR2 SMNVEV, per germline (reference sequence).

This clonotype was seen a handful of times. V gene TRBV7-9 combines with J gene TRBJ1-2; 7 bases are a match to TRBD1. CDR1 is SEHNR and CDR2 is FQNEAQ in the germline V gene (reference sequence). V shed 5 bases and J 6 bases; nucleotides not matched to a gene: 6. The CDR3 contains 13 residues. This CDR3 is CASSLTGLHGYTF. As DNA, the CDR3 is TGTGCCAGCAGCCTGACAGGGCTCCATGGCTACACCTTC.

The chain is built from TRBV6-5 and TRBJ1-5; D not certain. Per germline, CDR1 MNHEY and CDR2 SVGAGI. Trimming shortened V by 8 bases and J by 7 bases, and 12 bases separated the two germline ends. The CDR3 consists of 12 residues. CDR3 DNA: TGTGCCAGCGCCCGGGGAGCCCAGCCCCAGCATTTT. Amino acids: CASARGAQPQHF.

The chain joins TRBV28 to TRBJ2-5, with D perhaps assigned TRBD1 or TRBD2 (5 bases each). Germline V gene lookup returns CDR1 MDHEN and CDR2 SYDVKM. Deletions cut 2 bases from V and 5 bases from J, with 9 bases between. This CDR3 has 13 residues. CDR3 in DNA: TGTGCCAGCAGTTTAGGGGGACGCGAGACCCAGTACTTC. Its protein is CASSLGGRETQYF.

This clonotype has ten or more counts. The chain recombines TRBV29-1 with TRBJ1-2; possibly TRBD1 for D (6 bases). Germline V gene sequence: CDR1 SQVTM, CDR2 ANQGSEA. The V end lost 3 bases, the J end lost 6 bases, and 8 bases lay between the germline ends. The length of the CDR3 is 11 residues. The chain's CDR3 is CSVEGAHGYTF. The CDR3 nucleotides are TGCAGCGTTGAGGGGGCCCATGGCTACACCTTC.

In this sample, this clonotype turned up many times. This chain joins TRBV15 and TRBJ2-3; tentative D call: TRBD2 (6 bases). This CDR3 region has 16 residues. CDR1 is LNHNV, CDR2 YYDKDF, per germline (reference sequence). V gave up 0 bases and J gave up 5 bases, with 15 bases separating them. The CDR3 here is CATSREGGWGGDTQYF. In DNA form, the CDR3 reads TGTGCCACCAGCAGAGAGGGCGGATGGGGAGGAGATACGCAGTATTTT.

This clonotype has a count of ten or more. The CDR3 DNA is TGTGCCAGCAGCTTCGGCAGAGGAGAGACCCAGTACTTC. This codes for CASSFGRGETQYF. This chain joins TRBV11-2 and TRBJ2-5; no definite D call. Germline V lookup: CDR1 SGHAT, CDR2 FQNNGV. V lost 3 bases, J lost 4 bases, and 9 bases lay in between. The length of the CDR3 is 13 residues. The full variable domain, with the rest looked up from reference TRBV11-2 and TRBJ2-5, is EAGVAQSPRYKIIEKRQSVAFWCNPISGHATLYWYQQILGQGPKLLIQFQNNGVVDDSQLPKDRFSAERLKGVDSTLKIQPAKLEDSAVYLCASSFGRGETQYFGPGTRLLVL.

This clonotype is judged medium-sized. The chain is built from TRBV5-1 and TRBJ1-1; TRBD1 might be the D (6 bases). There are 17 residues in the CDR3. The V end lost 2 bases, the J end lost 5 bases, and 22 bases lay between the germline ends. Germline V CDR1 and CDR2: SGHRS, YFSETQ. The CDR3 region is CASSFTFVGGESTEAFF. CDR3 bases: TGCGCCAGCAGCTTTACGTTCGTAGGGGGAGAGAGTACTGAAGCTTTCTTT.

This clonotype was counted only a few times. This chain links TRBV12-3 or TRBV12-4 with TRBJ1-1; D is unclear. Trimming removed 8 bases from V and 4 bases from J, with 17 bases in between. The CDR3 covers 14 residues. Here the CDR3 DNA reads TGTGCCAGCGGATCCCCGAGGGTGGGCACTGAAGCTTTCTTT. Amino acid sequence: CASGSPRVGTEAFF.

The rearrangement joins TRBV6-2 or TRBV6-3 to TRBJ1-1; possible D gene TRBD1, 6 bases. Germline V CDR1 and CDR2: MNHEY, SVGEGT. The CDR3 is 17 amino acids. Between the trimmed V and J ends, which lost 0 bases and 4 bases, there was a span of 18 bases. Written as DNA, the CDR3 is TGTGCCAGCAGTTACTCGATTGGCGCAGGGGCGATCACTGAAGCTTTCTTT. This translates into CASSYSIGAGAITEAFF.